This T cell receptor beta chain was obtained from a study of beta chain features in type 1 diabetes. Study-level points and caveats: Within each of all four CD4+ subsets, Type 1 diabetes patients had TCRB CDR3s that were moderately but significantly shorter. For TCRB rearrangement, an influence of HLA type remained unresolved here.

This clone was counted between two and nine times. Its antigen is still unknown. The CDR3 is 16 residues long. The V end lost 1 base, the J end lost 1 base, and 11 bases lay between the germline ends. Germline values: CDR1 LGHNA, CDR2 YSLEER. The isolated RNA, all of it, was reverse transcribed, so expressed TCRB transcripts were what got sequenced. TCRdb keeps only in-frame clones here, not all; method: immunoSEQ multiplex PCR. The repertoire holds about 390,000 clones, with 9.6% as singletons. The sample was central memory CD4+ T cells from blood. This TCR derives from a man between 25 and 39 years old with type 1 diabetes. The rearrangement joins TRBV4-3 to TRBJ2-4; weak D call: TRBD2 (5 bases). Here the CDR3 DNA reads TGCGCCAGCAGCCAAGTTTCATCGGGGGCCAAAAACATTCAGTACTTC. Its protein product is CASSQVSSGAKNIQYF.